The 5 T cell receptor beta chains in this list originate from one sample, sequenced in a study of OX40 agonist ivuxolimab in advanced cancers. This table comes from immunoSEQ multiplex PCR, and its TCRdb copy is limited to in-frame clones, with some not included. The data show approximately 89,000 clones, more than 85% seen once. The sequencing here drew on CD4+ or CD8+ T cells sorted from blood, taken in a trial of the OX40 agonist ivuxolimab. These receptors were taken from an adult with an advanced solid tumor such as melanoma, head and neck, liver or kidney cancer.

V gene TRBV7-2 combines with J gene TRBJ2-3; possibly TRBD2 for D (6 bases). Germline assignment: CDR1 SGHTA and CDR2 FQGNSA. There are 14 residues in the CDR3. The V end was cut by 8 bases, the J end by 4 bases, with 16 bases between. CDR3 DNA: TGTGCCAGCGCGGCGGGGACCGGTTCAGATACGCAGTATTTT. This gives the protein CASAAGTGSDTQYF.

This chain connects TRBV2 to TRBJ2-7; 12 bases agree with TRBD2. V shed 6 bases and J 6 bases; nucleotides not matched to a gene: 6. This CDR3 comprises 14 residues. Germline V lookup: CDR1 SNHLY, CDR2 FYNNEI. The CDR3 loop reads CASRRTSGTPEQYF. The CDR3 DNA sequence: TGTGCCAGCAGAAGGACTAGCGGGACCCCCGAGCAGTACTTC.

V is TRBV10-3 and J is TRBJ2-5; D possibly corresponds to TRBD2 (5 bases). The length of the CDR3 is 17 residues. Trimming removed 0 bases at V and 9 bases at J, with 23 bases between. CDR1 and CDR2 from the germline V gene are ENHRY and SYGVKD. Here the CDR3 reads CAISESLEAKFGRPQYF. Here the CDR3 DNA reads TGTGCCATCAGTGAGTCGCTCGAGGCTAAATTTGGGAGACCCCAGTACTTC.

With regard to this clone: At one boundary the junction diverges from the germline segment, which might be a read error. This chain uses TRBV6-1 with TRBJ2-7; unclear D gene. This CDR3 has 15 amino acids. CDR1 is MNHNS and CDR2 is SASEGT in the germline V gene. The CDR3 region is CASSEATLGAYEQYF. The CDR3 coding sequence is TGTGCCAGCAGCGAAGCGACTCTCGGCGCCTACGAGCAGTACTTC.

The chain combines TRBV7-9 with TRBJ2-7, with D maybe TRBD1 (6 bases). The CDR3 runs 15 residues. V lost 7 bases and J 0 bases, leaving 16 bases between the germline ends. Per germline, CDR1 SEHNR and CDR2 FQNEAQ (reference sequence). The CDR3 nucleotides are TGTGCCAGCACCATCGCCGGGACACCCTCCTACGAGCAGTACTTC. Translation gives CASTIAGTPSYEQYF.